This section outlines one TCR beta chain sequence together with its context. Its antigen is unidentified. The treatment is: about 20 received Ad26.COV2.S at low or high dose, single or two shots; roughly five received placebo; per-sample allocation not given. Sampling occurred on day 63 after the first vaccine or placebo injection. Donor was an adult aged 18-55 years in Boston. Profiling relied on immunoSEQ multiplex PCR, and the TCRdb table lists in-frame clones only, not all of them. The sample consists of about 350,000 clones, 80% to 90% of them appearing once. CDR1 SGHDN and CDR2 FVKESK come from the germline V gene. Trimming left V 0 bases short and J 8 bases short, with 10 bases between. The CDR3 sequence is 13 residues long. This sample stems from a study of Ad26.COV2.S vaccination and SARS-CoV-2 variants. Study details: The donor belonged to the COV1001 Ad26.COV2.S trial arm. Once, or twice with 56 days between doses, Ad26.COV2.S was given intramuscularly.

Whole-study findings and limits: People who got the vaccine or the placebo had similar non-spike TCR breadth.

Sequenced material: peripheral blood, taken in a trial of Ad26.COV2.S vaccine versus placebo. This sequence was found in a person between 18 and 65 years old who received the Ad26.COV2.S COVID-19 vaccine or a placebo. The V gene is TRBV14, the J gene TRBJ1-1, with D unresolved. This chain's CDR3 is CASSQDPLREAFF. DNA of the CDR3: TGTGCCAGCAGCCAAGATCCACTGAGAGAAGCTTTCTTT.